The next 30 T cell receptor beta chains were all read from a single sample in a study of T cell responses to AZD1222 COVID-19 vaccine. The method was immunoSEQ multiplex PCR; TCRdb's version includes in-frame clones alone and lacks a portion of them. The profile shows around 150,000 clones, more than 70% of them singletons. The sequences come from peripheral blood, collected on day 0 of AZD1222 vaccination. The source of these receptors is an adult in good health.

This chain links TRBV7-2 with TRBJ1-2; no firm D call. V dropped 2 bases and J dropped 0 bases, with 10 bases sitting between them. Germline V lookup: CDR1 SGHTA, CDR2 FQGNSA. There are 15 residues in the CDR3. CDR3 in DNA: TGTGCCAGCAGCTTACTTGGAGCCTCTAACTATGGCTACACCTTC. Amino acids: CASSLLGASNYGYTF.

This sequence joins TRBV10-3 and TRBJ1-2, with D tentatively TRBD1 (6 bases). Germline V gene lookup returns CDR1 ENHRY and CDR2 SYGVKD. CDR3 length: 13 residues. V was shortened by 7 bases and J by 6 bases, with 15 bases between the two germline ends. The CDR3 spells CAIMALQGDGYTF. The CDR3 DNA sequence: TGTGCCATCATGGCACTACAGGGAGATGGCTACACCTTC.

This clone occurred once. V is TRBV7-6 and J is TRBJ1-5; TRBD1 is a possible D gene (5 bases). Trimming removed 3 bases from V and 9 bases from J, with 12 bases in between. The V gene's germline CDR1 is SGHVS and CDR2 FNYEAQ. CDR3 length: 13 residues. The DNA of the CDR3 is TGTGCCAGCAGCTTTAGTCCCGGGGGGCCCCAGCATTTT. This sequence encodes CASSFSPGGPQHF.

This chain connects TRBV11-2 to TRBJ1-3; TRBD1 aligns across 7 bases. CDR3 length: 15 amino acids. V shed 5 bases, J shed 2 bases, and the junction held 6 bases outside the gene matches. CDR1 is SGHAT and CDR2 is FQNNGV in the germline V gene. CDR3 nucleotide sequence: TGTGCCAGCAGCCAGGACAGGATCACTGGAAACACCATATATTTT. Its protein is CASSQDRITGNTIYF.

The V call is TRBV7-2, the J call TRBJ2-3; D is undetermined. Trimming pared 1 base from V and 4 bases from J, leaving 6 bases between. Germline V gives CDR1 SGHTA, CDR2 FQGNSA. This CDR3 contains 13 residues. For the CDR3, the DNA is TGTGCCAGCAGCTTAGGGCAAGCAGATACGCAGTATTTT. Amino acid sequence: CASSLGQADTQYF.

The V call is TRBV5-4, the J call TRBJ2-3; 10 nucleotides agree with TRBD2. V dropped 1 base and J dropped 6; count of bases not matched to a gene: 8. The CDR3 is made up of 16 amino acids. Germline CDR1 is SGHNT and CDR2 is YYREEE (reference sequence). In nucleotides, the CDR3 is TGTGCCAGCAGCTTGACGACTAGCGGGTTGGCCGATACGCAGTATTTT. It encodes CASSLTTSGLADTQYF. Full variable domain (outside the CDR3, taken from reference TRBV5-4 and TRBJ2-3): ETGVTQSPTHLIKTRGQQVTLRCSSQSGHNTVSWYQQALGQGPQFIFQYYREEENGRGNFPPRFSGLQFPNYSSELNVNALELDDSALYLCASSLTTSGLADTQYFGPGTRLTVL.

The chain joins TRBV5-4 to TRBJ2-1; D is possibly TRBD1 or TRBD2 (6 bases each). CDR1 and CDR2 from the germline V gene are SGHNT and YYREEE (reference sequence). V was cut by 2 bases and J by 4 bases, with 10 bases left in between. The CDR3 is made up of 14 amino acids. The CDR3 is CASSFGGLYNEQFF. The CDR3 DNA reads as TGTGCCAGCAGCTTTGGGGGGCTTTACAATGAGCAGTTCTTC.

J is TRBJ1-6 and V is TRBV4-3, with D uncertain. The CDR3 covers 15 residues. V lost 0 bases and J lost 8, with 11 bases in between. Germline CDR1 and CDR2: LGHNA and YSLEER. The CDR3 sequence: CASSQDRQLDSPLHF. The CDR3 DNA reads as TGCGCCAGCAGCCAAGATAGACAATTGGATTCACCCCTCCACTTT.

This chain joins TRBV6-2 or TRBV6-3 and TRBJ1-2, with a weak D call TRBD1 (5 bases). The CDR3 consists of 16 residues. Per germline, CDR1 MNHEY and CDR2 SVGEGT. Trimming stripped 2 bases from V and 1 base from J, with 14 bases between. The CDR3 sequence is CASSYGAVTVNYGYTF. In DNA form, the CDR3 reads TGTGCCAGCAGTTACGGGGCCGTAACTGTTAACTATGGCTACACCTTC.

A single count supports this clone. The genes are TRBV6-2 or TRBV6-3 and TRBJ2-2, with 9 nucleotides matching TRBD2. The germline V gene has CDR1 MNHEY and CDR2 SVGEGT. The J segment lost 6 bases and the V segment lost 5 bases, leaving 4 bases of the junction unmatched. The CDR3 has 14 amino acids. CDR3 sequence reads: CASSQAGGSGELFF. The CDR3 region has the DNA TGTGCCAGCAGTCAGGCGGGAGGGTCCGGGGAGCTGTTTTTT.

The chain uses TRBV7-2 and TRBJ1-4; 11 nucleotides align to TRBD1. The V gene end was trimmed by 5 bases and the J gene end by 7 bases; junction bases not matched to a gene: 6. From germline, CDR1 is SGHTA and CDR2 FQGNSA. The CDR3 is 15 amino acids. The CDR3 nucleotides read TGTGCCAGCAGCCCGGACAGGGGGCGGCGTGAAAAACTGTTTTTT. Its translation is CASSPDRGRREKLFF.

The CDR3 here is CASSLVENEKLFF. DNA of the CDR3: TGTGCCAGCAGTTTAGTAGAGAATGAAAAACTGTTTTTT. The chain couples TRBV12-3 or TRBV12-4 to TRBJ1-4; unclear D gene. V lost 1 base and J lost 5, with 5 bases in between. This CDR3 has 13 residues.

The chain carries TRBV6-2 or TRBV6-3 and TRBJ2-7; D possibly matches TRBD1 or TRBD2 (5 bases each). Trimming cost V 2 bases and J 4 bases, with 9 bases left between them. The CDR3 contains 13 residues. CDR1 and CDR2 from the germline V gene are MNHEY and SVGEGT. CDR3: CASSYRDGYEQYF. In DNA form, the CDR3 reads TGTGCCAGCAGTTACCGGGACGGGTACGAGCAGTACTTC.

About this clone: The sample has other DNA sequences that encode this CDR3 too. The rearrangement joins TRBV29-1 to TRBJ1-1; the D is unclear. The CDR3 spans 12 residues. Looked up from germline, CDR1 is SQVTM and CDR2 is ANQGSEA. The CDR3, as DNA: TGCAGTGTTAGAGAGTTGAACACTGAAGCTTTCTTT. Its translation is CSVRELNTEAFF.

The genes are TRBV19 and TRBJ2-1; D ambiguous. Trimming left V 4 bases short and J 2 bases short, with 18 bases between. This CDR3 region has 17 residues. Germline V CDR1 and CDR2: LNHDA, SQIVND (reference sequence). This CDR3 reads CASSTSLPGGTYNEQFF. The CDR3 coding sequence is TGTGCCAGTAGTACCTCTCTTCCGGGCGGAACCTACAATGAGCAGTTCTTC. Complete variable domain (other parts from reference TRBV19 and TRBJ2-1): DGGITQSPKYLFRKEGQNVTLSCEQNLNHDAMYWYRQDPGQGLRLIYYSQIVNDFQKGDIAEGYSVSREKKESFPLTVTSAQKNPTAFYLCASSTSLPGGTYNEQFFGPGTRLTVL.

This clone came up a few times. The chain is built from TRBV9 and TRBJ1-6; no clear D gene. Between the trimmed V and J ends, which lost 0 bases and 7 bases, there was a span of 11 bases. Germline loops: CDR1 SGDLS, CDR2 YYNGEE. CDR3 length equals 15 residues. The CDR3 here is CASSVGASENSPLHF. Here the CDR3 DNA reads TGTGCCAGCAGCGTAGGGGCCTCCGAAAATTCACCCCTCCACTTT.

The sample holds one count of this clone. The chain is built from TRBV6-6 and TRBJ1-6, with a tentative D call TRBD1 (6 bases). V was shortened by 7 bases and J by 8 bases, with 18 bases between the two germline ends. Germline loops: CDR1 MNHNY, CDR2 SVGAGI (reference sequence). The CDR3 contains 15 residues. The CDR3 loop is CASNHRDIIDSPLHF. CDR3 DNA: TGTGCCAGCAATCACAGGGACATAATTGATTCACCCCTCCACTTT.

V usage is TRBV6-8 and J usage is TRBJ1-6; weak D call: TRBD1 (6 bases). This CDR3 is built from 17 residues. V lost 0 bases and J 7 bases, leaving 16 bases between the germline ends. Germline V gene lookup returns CDR1 MNHGY and CDR2 SAAAGT. The CDR3 spells CASSYSKQGVRNSPLHF. The CDR3 bases are TGTGCCAGCAGTTACTCGAAACAGGGTGTAAGGAATTCACCCCTCCACTTT.

The chain is built from TRBV7-9 and TRBJ1-3; tentative D call: TRBD1 (6 bases). Trimming cost V 5 bases and J 8 bases, with 22 bases left between them. CDR1 and CDR2 from the germline V gene are SEHNR and FQNEAQ (reference sequence). The CDR3 runs to 16 residues. CDR3 loop: CASSRINNRRGDTIYF. The CDR3 DNA reads as TGTGCCAGCAGCCGGATAAATAATCGTAGGGGGGACACCATATATTTT.

The chain employs TRBV28 and TRBJ2-5; the D gene is possibly TRBD1 (5 bases). CDR1 MDHEN and CDR2 SYDVKM come from the germline V gene. Trimming removed 1 base at V and 5 bases at J, with 8 bases between. The CDR3 covers 13 residues. CDR3 in DNA: TGTGCCAGCAGTTTATATAACAGGGAGACCCAGTACTTC. It is translated as CASSLYNRETQYF.

V is TRBV12-3 or TRBV12-4 and J is TRBJ2-3; D may be TRBD1 (5 bases). V dropped 5 bases and J dropped 5 bases, with 8 bases sitting between them. This CDR3 has 12 amino acids. The CDR3 loop is CASSPGLDTQYF. Here the CDR3 DNA reads TGTGCCAGCAGTCCAGGGTTAGATACGCAGTATTTT.

The chain combines TRBV3-1 (or the pseudogene TRBV3-2) with TRBJ1-3, with D uncertain. Germline V gene lookup returns CDR1 LGHDT and CDR2 YNNKEL (reference sequence). CDR3 length equals 14 residues. Trimming left V 4 bases short and J 0 bases short, with 7 bases between. The DNA for the CDR3 is TGTGCCAGCAGCCCGCGTAGCTCTGGAAACACCATATATTTT. Translated: CASSPRSSGNTIYF.

This chain uses TRBV6-6 with TRBJ2-1; the D is unclear. This CDR3 is built from 14 residues. The germline gives CDR1 MNHNY, CDR2 SVGAGI (reference sequence). The germline V and J ends were trimmed by 2 bases and 2 bases, with 7 bases remaining between them. This chain's CDR3 is CASSYGGTYNEQFF. The CDR3 region has the DNA TGTGCCAGCAGTTACGGTGGAACCTACAATGAGCAGTTCTTC.

This clone was picked up a small number of times. The chain joins TRBV20-1 to TRBJ2-1; TRBD2 matches at 7 bases. From germline, CDR1 is DFQATT and CDR2 SNEGSKA (reference sequence). V lost 6 bases to trimming and J lost 7 bases; unmatched junction nucleotides: 3. The length of the CDR3 is 11 residues. CDR3 bases: TGCAGTGCAAACGGGGGGAATGAGCAGTTCTTC. It encodes CSANGGNEQFF.

This clone turned up a few times. V gene TRBV4-1 combines with J gene TRBJ1-5; D uncertain. The CDR3 runs 13 residues. V gave up 5 bases and J gave up 6 bases, with 11 bases separating them. Germline values: CDR1 MGHRA, CDR2 YSYEKL. The chain's CDR3 is CASSFVEGQPQHF. In DNA form, the CDR3 reads TGCGCCAGCAGCTTCGTGGAGGGTCAGCCCCAGCATTTT.

This clone came up a few times. The chain carries TRBV20-1 and TRBJ2-1; D may be TRBD2 (5 bases). Germline V gene lookup returns CDR1 DFQATT and CDR2 SNEGSKA (reference sequence). The CDR3 runs to 11 residues. Deletions cut 6 bases from V and 7 bases from J, with 10 bases between. The CDR3 protein is CSASDWNEQFF. The CDR3, as DNA: TGCAGTGCCTCGGACTGGAATGAGCAGTTCTTC.

The V and J genes are TRBV5-1 and TRBJ2-7; 13 bases are shared with TRBD2. Germline CDR1 SGHRS, CDR2 YFSETQ. The length of the CDR3 is 14 residues. J gave up 12 bases and V 4 bases, and 10 bases lay outside the gene matches. CDR3 bases: TGCGCCAGCAGCACCGGGACTAGCGGGACCCCTTTGTACTTC. It specifies CASSTGTSGTPLYF.

The chain links TRBV7-9 to TRBJ2-2, with a tentative D call TRBD1 (5 bases). This CDR3 region has 14 residues. Deletions cut 4 bases from V and 4 bases from J, with 10 bases between. Germline CDR1 and CDR2: SEHNR and FQNEAQ (reference sequence). The CDR3 coding sequence is TGTGCCAGCAGCTCGTATAGGGGCACCGGGGAGCTGTTTTTT. Its protein is CASSSYRGTGELFF.

The chain links TRBV7-3 to TRBJ1-1, with 7 nucleotides matching TRBD1. The ends lost 5 bases at V and 3 bases at J; junction bases unmatched: 6. Per germline, CDR1 SGHTA and CDR2 FQGTGA. The CDR3 totals 14 residues. CDR3 sequence reads: CASSLQGRDTEAFF. The CDR3 DNA reads as TGTGCCAGCAGCCTACAGGGGAGAGACACTGAAGCTTTCTTT.

The chain employs TRBV28 and TRBJ2-1; D is unclear. Germline assignment: CDR1 MDHEN and CDR2 SYDVKM. Trimming took off 5 bases at V and 4 bases at J, with 21 bases between the two ends. The CDR3 extends over 17 amino acids. The CDR3 nucleotides are TGTGCCAGCAGTCATTATGTCCTACCGCAACTTTACAATGAGCAGTTCTTC. Translating gives CASSHYVLPQLYNEQFF.